This TCR beta chain was documented in a study of response to subunit inactivated influenza vaccine. TCRdb processed the RT-PCR reads anew with MiXCR; each CDR3 protein has one entry. Of about half a million distinct CDR3 sequences detected, approximately 10% appear once; the ten largest clones hold about an eighth. This clonotype was counted at least ten times. The antigen is not known. Overall study findings and caveats: Authors proposed each seasonal influenza vaccination draws in few new T cells.

The CDR3 is 12 amino acids. The V segment lost 7 bases and the J segment 8 bases; nucleotides outside the gene matches: 7. This rearrangement joins TRBV12-3 or TRBV12-4 to TRBJ1-2; 7 nucleotides agree with TRBD1. This TCR was sampled from a man aged 50 or older who received an inactivated influenza vaccine. Here the sequenced sample was PBMCs from blood, taken 45 days after vaccination. CDR3: CASTATGLGYTF. Written as DNA, the CDR3 is TGTGCCAGCACCGCGACAGGGTTGGGCTACACCTTC.